Shown below are 11 T cell receptor beta chains from a single sample sequenced in a study of technical replicates of blood from several donors. Assay used: immunoSEQ multiplex PCR; TCRdb lists only in-frame clones, some missing. The table shows tens of thousands of clones, with approximately 93% occurring only once. Source material: T cells isolated from PBMCs. The receptors come from a human donor in good health.

J is TRBJ2-7 and V is TRBV9; 10 nucleotides match TRBD2. With V trimmed by 6 bases and J by 6 bases, 12 bases remained unmatched. The CDR3 spans 15 residues. CDR1 is SGDLS, CDR2 YYNGEE, per germline. Here the CDR3 reads CASNPTGTSALEQYF. CDR3 DNA sequence: TGTGCCAGCAACCCCACCGGGACTAGCGCTCTCGAGCAGTACTTC.

Here the CDR3 reads CASSLGGKGYTF. The DNA for the CDR3 is TGTGCCAGCAGCTTAGGAGGAAAGGGCTACACCTTC. The chain uses TRBV7-9 and TRBJ1-2; D is unresolved. V dropped 1 base and J dropped 8 bases, with 8 bases sitting between them. Looked up from germline, CDR1 is SEHNR and CDR2 is FQNEAQ (reference sequence). This CDR3 is built from 12 residues. Using reference TRBV7-9 and TRBJ1-2 for the parts outside the CDR3, the full variable domain is DTGVSQNPRHKITKRGQNVTFRCDPISEHNRLYWYRQTLGQGPEFLTYFQNEAQLEKSRLLSDRFSAERPKGSFSTLEIQRTEQGDSAMYLCASSLGGKGYTFGSGTRLTVV.

The V call is TRBV18, the J call TRBJ2-7; possibly TRBD1 for D (5 bases). CDR1 is KGHSH and CDR2 is LQKENI in the germline V gene. Trimming pared 6 bases from V and 3 bases from J, leaving 18 bases between. CDR3 size: 15 residues. The CDR3 DNA follows: TGTGCCAGCTCCCCTCCGGACGGACAAATCTACGAGCAGTACTTC. Translation: CASSPPDGQIYEQYF.

This chain links TRBV11-3 with TRBJ1-1; TRBD1 might be the D (5 bases). The CDR3 totals 14 residues. Trimming left V 1 base short and J 4 bases short, with 10 bases between. The germline CDR1 and CDR2 sequences are SGHNT and YENEEA. CDR3 DNA: TGTGCCAGCAGCTTAGGGCAGGGCGGCACTGAAGCTTTCTTT. This codes for CASSLGQGGTEAFF.

The chain combines TRBV2 with TRBJ2-7; TRBD2 aligns across 9 bases. The CDR3 length is 15 residues. After removal of 2 bases from V and 2 bases from J, the junction contained 4 bases not matched to a gene. The germline V gene encodes CDR1 SNHLY and CDR2 FYNNEI. The CDR3 loop is CASSEFRLAAYEQYF. The CDR3 DNA reads TGTGCCAGCAGTGAATTTAGACTAGCGGCCTACGAGCAGTACTTC.

The J gene is TRBJ2-7, the V gene TRBV19; TRBD2 is a possible D gene (5 bases). V shed 3 bases and J shed 4 bases, with 13 bases lying between them. The CDR3 runs 14 residues. The germline V gene has CDR1 LNHDA and CDR2 SQIVND (reference sequence). The CDR3 is CASSIVEGSYEQYF. In DNA, the CDR3 is TGTGCCAGTAGTATCGTTGAGGGTTCATACGAGCAGTACTTC.

This rearrangement joins TRBV14 to TRBJ2-5; no firm D call. The CDR3 has 15 residues. Germline V CDR1 and CDR2: SGHDN, FVKESK. V dropped 0 bases and J dropped 7 bases, with 15 bases sitting between them. The DNA of the CDR3 is TGTGCCAGCAGCCAAGATTCTGGAGTGTGGAGGACCCAGTACTTC. It translates to CASSQDSGVWRTQYF. The full variable domain, in which reference TRBV14 and TRBJ2-5 provide the parts outside the CDR3, is EAGVTQFPSHSVIEKGQTVTLRCDPISGHDNLYWYRRVMGKEIKFLLHFVKESKQDESGMPNNRFLAERTGGTYSTLKVQPAELEDSGVYFCASSQDSGVWRTQYFGPGTRLLVL.

The genes are TRBV27 and TRBJ2-1; TRBD2 matches at 12 bases. Trimming removed 7 bases from V and 4 bases from J; junction bases left unmatched: 5. Germline CDR1 MNHEY, CDR2 SMNVEV (reference sequence). This CDR3 has 15 residues. The CDR3 nucleotides are TGTGCCAGCAAGCGGGGGACTAGCGGGTACAATGAGCAGTTCTTC. The encoded protein is CASKRGTSGYNEQFF.

This sequence joins TRBV30 and TRBJ2-3, with 9 bases identical to TRBD1. This CDR3 comprises 15 residues. The ends lost 5 bases at V and 2 bases at J; junction bases unmatched: 8. Germline CDR1 is GTSNPN and CDR2 is SVGIG (reference sequence). DNA of the CDR3: TGTGCCTGGTGTAGGACAGGGGCATCCACAGATACGCAGTATTTT. Its protein product is CAWCRTGASTDTQYF. The full variable domain, rest sourced from reference TRBV30 and TRBJ2-3, is SQTIHQWPATLVQPVGSPLSLECTVEGTSNPNLYWYRQAAGRGLQLLFYSVGIGQISSEVPQNLSASRPQDRQFILSSKKLLLSDSGFYLCAWCRTGASTDTQYFGPGTRLTVL.

The gene calls are TRBV18 and TRBJ2-2; no reliable D call. CDR1 is KGHSH, CDR2 LQKENI, per germline. The CDR3 contains 15 residues. The germline V and J ends were trimmed by 2 bases and 0 bases, with 7 bases remaining between them. The CDR3 reads CASSPRRSNTGELFF. In DNA form, the CDR3 reads TGTGCCAGCTCACCAAGGAGATCGAACACCGGGGAGCTGTTTTTT.

V gene TRBV7-6 combines with J gene TRBJ2-3, with unresolved D. Trimming took off 1 base at V and 3 bases at J, with 14 bases between the two ends. Germline loops: CDR1 SGHVS, CDR2 FNYEAQ. The CDR3 loop spans 16 amino acids. CDR3 DNA: TGTGCCAGCAGCTTAGGGCCCCGGCTCGGGACAGATACGCAGTATTTT. Protein: CASSLGPRLGTDTQYF.